The 32 T cell receptor beta chains below come from one sample, sequenced in a study of blood T cell repertoires in COVID-19. The table came from immunoSEQ multiplex PCR; TCRdb's copy has only in-frame clones and leaves some out. The data contain fewer than 250,000 clones, around four fifths of them seen just once; the ten biggest clones take up approximately 2.9%. The sample taken for sequencing was peripheral blood. These receptors all come from a man over 45 with active or convalescent COVID-19.

The chain couples TRBV6-1 to TRBJ2-5, with D tentatively TRBD1 (5 bases). The CDR3 extends over 13 amino acids. V lost 3 bases and J 2 bases, leaving 7 bases between the germline ends. CDR1 is MNHNS, CDR2 SASEGT, per germline. As DNA, the CDR3 is TGTGCCAGCAGTGACCGACAGCAAGAGACCCAGTACTTC. Translating it yields CASSDRQQETQYF.

The V and J genes are TRBV2 and TRBJ2-6, with D possibly matching TRBD1 (5 bases). The germline V gene encodes CDR1 SNHLY and CDR2 FYNNEI. The CDR3 runs to 14 residues. V lost 4 bases and J 2 bases, leaving 6 bases between the germline ends. CDR3 in amino acids: CASSADTGANVLTF. For the CDR3, the DNA is TGTGCCAGCAGTGCGGACACTGGGGCCAACGTCCTGACTTTC.

This chain joins TRBV6-5 and TRBJ1-2, with D perhaps TRBD1 (5 bases). V lost 6 bases, J lost 7 bases, and 18 bases lay in between. This CDR3 has 14 amino acids. Germline V lookup: CDR1 MNHEY, CDR2 SVGAGI. CDR3 bases: TGTGCCAGCAGCCGACAAGGGGACTTTGGTGGCTACACCTTC. Translated: CASSRQGDFGGYTF.

CDR3 region: CASSLDSPSGNTIYF. The CDR3 DNA is TGCGCCAGCAGCTTGGACAGTCCCTCTGGAAACACCATATATTTT. The chain combines TRBV5-1 with TRBJ1-3; unclear D gene. CDR3 length: 15 amino acids. Germline lookup yields CDR1 SGHRS and CDR2 YFSETQ. V was shortened by 0 bases and J by 0 bases, with 7 bases between the two germline ends. Filled out from reference TRBV5-1 and TRBJ1-3, the complete variable domain reads KAGVTQTPRYLIKTRGQQVTLSCSPISGHRSVSWYQQTPGQGLQFLFEYFSETQRNKGNFPGRFSGRQFSNSRSEMNVSTLELGDSALYLCASSLDSPSGNTIYFGEGSWLTVV.

This clone has only a few counts. CDR3 nucleotide sequence: TGTGCCAGCAGGCTGGGAGGGTCGGGATCACCCCTCCACTTT. This gives the protein CASRLGGSGSPLHF. V usage is TRBV5-5 and J usage is TRBJ1-6; D gene unclear. CDR3 length: 14 residues. Trimming cost V 5 bases and J 10 bases, with 16 bases left between them. Looked up from germline, CDR1 is SGHKS and CDR2 is YYEKEE (reference sequence).

The chain recombines TRBV12-3 or TRBV12-4 with TRBJ2-5; D might be TRBD1 (6 bases). This CDR3 is 12 amino acids long. Trimming cost V 9 bases and J 5 bases, with 13 bases left between them. The CDR3 protein is CASLQGGETQYF. The CDR3 DNA reads TGTGCCAGTCTACAGGGTGGGGAGACCCAGTACTTC.

J is TRBJ1-1 and V is TRBV4-2, with TRBD1 matching 9 bases. The CDR3 consists of 17 residues. The V gene end was trimmed by 0 bases and the J gene end by 3 bases; junction bases not matched to a gene: 8. Looked up from germline, CDR1 is LGHNA and CDR2 is YNFKEQ. The CDR3 DNA follows: TGTGCCAGCAGCCAAGATCAACAGGGGGCAAGTCACACTGAAGCTTTCTTT. It encodes CASSQDQQGASHTEAFF.

The chain couples TRBV18 to TRBJ2-1, with D perhaps matching TRBD2 (6 bases). The CDR3 has 15 amino acids. Per the germline V gene, CDR1 is KGHSH and CDR2 is LQKENI. Trimming left V 3 bases short and J 0 bases short, with 9 bases between. Here the CDR3 reads CASSPTRSSYNEQFF. The CDR3 DNA is TGTGCCAGCTCACCGACTAGAAGCTCCTACAATGAGCAGTTCTTC.

CDR3 loop: CASLGQGETQYF. The CDR3 nucleotides are TGTGCCAGCCTGGGACAGGGGGAGACCCAGTACTTC. The rearrangement uses TRBV12-3 or TRBV12-4 and TRBJ2-5, with TRBD1 matching 10 bases. CDR3 length: 12 amino acids. V lost 8 bases to trimming and J lost 5 bases; unmatched junction nucleotides: 2.

Only one count was recorded for this clone. The V and J genes are TRBV15 and TRBJ1-6; D call uncertain. The germline V gene has CDR1 LNHNV and CDR2 YYDKDF (reference sequence). V was cut by 0 bases and J by 4 bases, with 10 bases left in between. The CDR3 has 16 amino acids. CDR3 loop: CATSRDHTAYNSPLHF. The CDR3 DNA reads as TGTGCCACCAGCAGAGATCACACAGCATATAATTCACCCCTCCACTTT.

The V and J genes are TRBV6-6 and TRBJ2-2, with TRBD2 as a possible D gene (7 bases). V was cut by 10 bases and J by 6 bases, with 18 bases left in between. CDR3 length equals 14 residues. Germline CDR1 and CDR2: MNHNY and SVGAGI (reference sequence). In DNA form, the CDR3 reads TGTGCCACCTCCCGGCCGGGGGGCTCCGGGGAGCTGTTTTTT. Translation: CATSRPGGSGELFF.

By share, this clone counts as medium-sized. The sample holds other DNA sequences that translate to the same CDR3. The V and J genes are TRBV30 and TRBJ1-1; D is undetermined. The CDR3 has 13 residues. Per germline, CDR1 GTSNPN and CDR2 SVGIG (reference sequence). The ends were cut back, 1 base at V and 4 bases at J, with 10 bases in the middle. The CDR3 bases are TGTGCCTGGAGTGCAGGTTCCCGCACTGAAGCTTTCTTT. Amino acid sequence: CAWSAGSRTEAFF.

This chain uses TRBV6-5 with TRBJ2-3, with no clear D. Trimming pared 5 bases from V and 2 bases from J, leaving 5 bases between. This CDR3 has 12 amino acids. Germline loops: CDR1 MNHEY, CDR2 SVGAGI. The CDR3 protein is CASSRNTDTQYF. CDR3 DNA sequence: TGTGCCAGCAGTCGTAACACAGATACGCAGTATTTT.

V usage is TRBV18 and J usage is TRBJ2-1; 7 bases line up with TRBD2. The CDR3 loop spans 17 amino acids. The trim removed 2 bases at V and 6 bases at J, leaving 13 bases unmatched. Germline V gene sequence: CDR1 KGHSH, CDR2 LQKENI. CDR3 sequence reads: CASSPYDIGLVPNEQFF. In DNA, the CDR3 is TGTGCCAGCTCACCATACGATATCGGACTAGTGCCCAATGAGCAGTTCTTC.

As to this clone: One junction end does not reproduce the germline sequence, and a read error may be involved. The rearrangement links TRBV7-7 to TRBJ2-3; 7 bases fit TRBD2. CDR3 length: 16 residues. Germline-derived CDR1 and CDR2 are SSHAT and FNYEAQ (reference sequence). The CDR3, as DNA: TGTGCTAGCAGCTTGGGCCGGGAGGTCCGCACAGATACGCAGTATTTT. Encoded protein: CASSLGREVRTDTQYF.

To note about this clone: This is likely a read error, given that the CDR3 carries no conserved phenylalanine or tryptophan at its end. It is unclear where the CDR3 begins or ends on the DNA, so no DNA is shown, and the CDR3 is as TCRdb lists it. V and J are TRBV7-9 and TRBJ2-3; no check of the table's D call, TRBD2, against the DNA was made. Counting both end residues, the CDR3 totals 15 amino acids. Germline V gives CDR1 SEHNR, CDR2 FQNEAQ (reference sequence). CDR3: CASSLSSGGAPTLDL.

V usage is TRBV4-2 and J usage is TRBJ1-1, with 7 bases identical to TRBD1. V shed 0 bases, J shed 0 bases, and the junction held 1 base outside the gene matches. The CDR3 totals 15 residues. CDR1 is LGHNA and CDR2 is YNFKEQ in the germline V gene. The CDR3, as DNA: TGTGCCAGCAGCCAAGATGGGACAGTGAACACTGAAGCTTTCTTT. Translating it yields CASSQDGTVNTEAFF.

The V gene is TRBV10-2, the J gene TRBJ2-3, with 9 bases aligning to TRBD2. This CDR3 is 15 amino acids long. V shed 2 bases and J 6 bases; nucleotides not matched to a gene: 6. Looked up from germline, CDR1 is WSHSY and CDR2 is SAAADI. Here the CDR3 reads CASSETLAGGDTQYF. Here the CDR3 DNA reads TGCGCCAGCAGTGAGACTCTGGCGGGGGGGGATACGCAGTATTTT.

The J gene is TRBJ1-6, the V gene TRBV6-2 or TRBV6-3; TRBD1 aligns across 9 bases. V was clipped by 5 bases and J by 9 bases; unmatched bases: 11. Germline lookup yields CDR1 MNHEY and CDR2 SVGEGT. The CDR3 sequence is 16 residues long. CDR3 in DNA: TGTGCCAGCAGTCCCACTGCCATGACAGGGGGTTCACCCCTCCACTTT. Translating it yields CASSPTAMTGGSPLHF.

CDR3 loop: CASSQDSHNSPLHF. The CDR3 DNA follows: TGCGCCAGCAGCCAGGACAGCCATAATTCACCCCTCCACTTT. V is TRBV23-1 and J is TRBJ1-6, with D possibly being TRBD1 (6 bases). TRBV23-1 is noted as an ORF with a role that remains uncertain. The CDR3 totals 14 residues. V lost 6 bases to trimming and J lost 5 bases, with 11 bases between them.

The chain joins TRBV2 to TRBJ2-3; D might be TRBD1 (6 bases). The CDR3 spans 13 residues. The germline V and J ends were trimmed by 6 bases and 9 bases, with 16 bases remaining between them. Germline V lookup: CDR1 SNHLY, CDR2 FYNNEI. In nucleotides, the CDR3 is TGTGCCAGCAGACCCACTCTAGGGGGAACGCAGTATTTT. Translating gives CASRPTLGGTQYF.

The DNA for the CDR3 is TGTGCCAGCAGCTTAGGGACAGAGTACAATGAGCAGTTCTTC. Translated: CASSLGTEYNEQFF. This rearrangement joins TRBV7-2 to TRBJ2-1, with D possibly being TRBD1 (6 bases). CDR3 length: 14 residues. Germline V gene data show CDR1 as SGHTA and CDR2 as FQGNSA. V lost 1 base and J 4 bases, leaving 8 bases between the germline ends.

This clone occurred a few times. One junction end does not reproduce the germline sequence, and a read error may be involved. The chain carries TRBV7-7 and TRBJ1-5, with D perhaps TRBD1 (5 bases). The CDR3 spans 15 residues. Per the germline V gene, CDR1 is SSHAT and CDR2 is FNYEAQ (reference sequence). CDR3 bases: TGTGCTAGCAGCTTAGTCAGGGCGAGCAATCAGCCCCAGCATTTT. This codes for CASSLVRASNQPQHF.

The chain links TRBV29-1 to TRBJ2-1, with 10 bases aligning to TRBD2. V lost 1 base to trimming and J lost 3 bases; unmatched junction nucleotides: 9. CDR3 length: 17 amino acids. The germline V gene has CDR1 SQVTM and CDR2 ANQGSEA. CDR3 nucleotide sequence: TGCAGCGTTGAAGGTGGCCTAATAGCGGGAGGCTACAATGAGCAGTTCTTC. The encoded protein is CSVEGGLIAGGYNEQFF.

This clone was observed a few times. The rearrangement joins TRBV5-5 to TRBJ2-3; 8 nucleotides match TRBD2. CDR1 and CDR2 from the germline V gene are SGHKS and YYEKEE (reference sequence). The CDR3 contains 15 residues. V lost 3 bases, J lost 1 base, and 4 bases stayed unmatched. CDR3 nucleotide sequence: TGTGCCAGCAGCTGGGGACTAGTGGGCACAGATACGCAGTATTTT. It encodes CASSWGLVGTDTQYF.

This clone was counted once. The chain links TRBV20-1 to TRBJ1-1; D uncertain. Germline CDR1 is DFQATT and CDR2 is SNEGSKA (reference sequence). The CDR3 consists of 11 residues. Deletions cut 3 bases from V and 1 base from J, with 3 bases between. The CDR3 sequence is CSASGNTEAFF. CDR3 in DNA: TGCAGTGCTAGCGGGAACACTGAAGCTTTCTTT.

CDR3 DNA: TGTGCCAGTAGTTCCGTTCGACCGGGACAGTCCAACTCTGGGGCCAACGTCCTGACTTTC. This gives the protein CASSSVRPGQSNSGANVLTF. The gene calls are TRBV19 and TRBJ2-6; 7 nucleotides match TRBD1. From germline, CDR1 is LNHDA and CDR2 SQIVND (reference sequence). The CDR3 is made up of 20 amino acids. The V and J ends lost 5 bases and 0 bases, in that order; junction bases with no gene match: 16.

V and J are TRBV15 and TRBJ1-2, with 7 bases identical to TRBD1. The germline V gene encodes CDR1 LNHNV and CDR2 YYDKDF (reference sequence). The CDR3 consists of 14 residues. The J segment lost 5 bases and the V segment lost 1 base, leaving 4 bases of the junction unmatched. The CDR3, as DNA: TGTGCCACCAGCAGAGGACAGGGAGATTATGGCTACACCTTC. Its protein is CATSRGQGDYGYTF.

This clone has just a few counts. The CDR3: CASIKGGQGSTEAFF. The CDR3 region has the DNA TGTGCCAGCATCAAAGGGGGACAGGGGAGTACTGAAGCTTTCTTT. The V gene is TRBV7-8, the J gene TRBJ1-1; TRBD1 agrees at 10 bases. The ends lost 7 bases at V and 5 bases at J; junction bases unmatched: 10. Per germline, CDR1 SGHVS and CDR2 FQNEAQ. CDR3 length equals 15 residues.

The rearrangement uses TRBV7-2 and TRBJ2-1, with 11 bases lining up with TRBD1. Germline CDR1 is SGHTA and CDR2 is FQGNSA. The CDR3 has 14 residues. The junction had 5 bases not matched to a gene; V was cut back by 4 bases and J by 9 bases. For the CDR3, the DNA is TGTGCCAGCAGCTCAGGGACAGGGGGGAGTGAGCAGTTCTTC. This encodes CASSSGTGGSEQFF.

This clone has just a few counts. The rearrangement joins TRBV19 to TRBJ2-7; D might be TRBD2 (5 bases). The germline V gene encodes CDR1 LNHDA and CDR2 SQIVND (reference sequence). Trimming removed 5 bases at V and 3 bases at J, with 14 bases between. The CDR3 length is 14 residues. DNA of the CDR3: TGTGCCAGTAGTCTACGGACGGGGTACTACGAGCAGTACTTC. It encodes CASSLRTGYYEQYF.

The sample holds a few counts of this clone. The chain is built from TRBV3-1 (or the pseudogene TRBV3-2) and TRBJ1-1; TRBD1 is a possible D gene (5 bases). Germline values: CDR1 LGHDT, CDR2 YNNKEL (reference sequence). The CDR3 totals 15 residues. With 1 base removed from V and 4 bases from J, the gap between germline ends came to 13 bases. CDR3 nucleotides: TGTGCCAGCAGCCAAGGGTCGGTGGGGCCCACTGAAGCTTTCTTT. The encoded protein is CASSQGSVGPTEAFF.